Listed below are T cell receptor beta chains from one sample, sequenced in a study of blood T cell repertoires in COVID-19. Profiled with immunoSEQ multiplex PCR; TCRdb holds only in-frame clones, not every one. The sample contains around 130,000 clones, approximately 84% of which appear only once. Sequencing was carried out using peripheral blood. Receptor source: a human donor in a cohort sampled during active COVID-19. The CDR3 runs from the conserved cysteine through the conserved F or W. Fields, in order: D gene, J gene, V gene, CDR3 DNA, CDR3 protein. A D gene is named only where the DNA matches it firmly.

D: TRBD1
J: TRBJ1-2
V: TRBV6-6
DNA: TGTGCCACGACGCCGCAGGGGGCGGGCTATGGCTACACCTTC
CDR3: CATTPQGAGYGYTF

D: TRBD2
J: TRBJ2-7
V: TRBV5-1
DNA: TGCGCCAGCAGCTTTTCGACTAGCGGGGGGGCCTACGAGCAGTACTTC
CDR3: CASSFSTSGGAYEQYF

D: NA
J: TRBJ2-5
V: TRBV2
DNA: TGTGCCAGCAACCACCCAGGGTACCAAGAGACCCAGTACTTC
CDR3: CASNHPGYQETQYF

D: TRBD1
J: TRBJ2-7
V: TRBV2
DNA: TGTGCCAGCAGGAGAGACAGGGGGCCCCCCTACGAGCAGTACTTC
CDR3: CASRRDRGPPYEQYF

D: TRBD2
J: TRBJ2-7
V: TRBV29-1
DNA: TGCAGCGTTGAAGGGTTTAGCGGGGGGTCCTCCTACGAGCAGTACTTC
CDR3: CSVEGFSGGSSYEQYF

D: NA
J: TRBJ1-1
V: TRBV29-1
DNA: TGCAGCGTCCGGGTAGACTCTGGGAACACTGAAGCTTTCTTT
CDR3: CSVRVDSGNTEAFF

D: NA
J: TRBJ2-1
V: TRBV18
DNA: TGTGCCAGCTCCCACGAGGCAGGGCGAACTGAGCAGTTCTTC
CDR3: CASSHEAGRTEQFF

D: TRBD2
J: TRBJ2-5
V: TRBV7-3
DNA: TGTGCCAGCAGCCAAGCGGGGGGACCCCAAGAGACCCAGTACTTC
CDR3: CASSQAGGPQETQYF

D: NA
J: TRBJ2-7
V: TRBV5-3
DNA: TGTGCCAGAAGCATCACAGGGTACTCTGCAAACCACGAGCAGTACTTC
CDR3: CARSITGYSANHEQYF

D: NA
J: TRBJ1-2
V: TRBV3-1/TRBV3-2
DNA: TGTGCCAGCAGTAAAGGAGGAAAAGCGTTCGGCTACACCTTC
CDR3: CASSKGGKAFGYTF